These 11 T cell receptor beta chains share one sample of origin, sequenced in a study of blood T cell repertoires in COVID-19. Only in-frame clones appear in the TCRdb table, and some are missing; sequencing was by immunoSEQ multiplex PCR. This sample has about 34,000 clones, with roughly 75% found just once. The sample comprised peripheral blood. These receptors originate from an elderly man with active or convalescent COVID-19.

The gene calls are TRBV24-1 and TRBJ1-6, with D perhaps TRBD1 (6 bases). The germline V gene has CDR1 KGHDR and CDR2 SFDVKD. Deletions cut 3 bases from V and 2 bases from J, with 13 bases between. This CDR3 region has 17 residues. The CDR3 sequence: CATSDPKTGPYNSPLHF. The CDR3 DNA follows: TGTGCCACCAGTGATCCAAAGACAGGACCCTATAATTCACCCCTCCACTTT.

The chain joins TRBV9 to TRBJ1-6; the match to TRBD1 covers 10 bases. From germline, CDR1 is SGDLS and CDR2 YYNGEE. The J segment lost 8 bases and the V segment lost 4 bases, leaving 9 bases of the junction unmatched. This CDR3 contains 16 residues. The DNA for the CDR3 is TGTGCCAGCAGCCCATTAGGGACAGGGGTTTATTCACCCCTCCACTTT. Amino acids: CASSPLGTGVYSPLHF.

This chain uses TRBV4-2 with TRBJ2-7; maybe TRBD2 (6 bases). Deletions cut 1 base from V and 3 bases from J, with 10 bases between. CDR1 and CDR2 (germline): LGHNA, YNFKEQ. The CDR3 length is 14 residues. The CDR3 sequence: CASSQVREVYEQYF. DNA of the CDR3: TGTGCCAGCAGCCAAGTTAGGGAGGTCTACGAGCAGTACTTC.

This clone was observed a single time. V usage is TRBV5-8 and J usage is TRBJ2-3; D uncertain. Looked up from germline, CDR1 is SGHTS and CDR2 is YDEGEE. The V end was cut by 1 base, the J end by 3 bases, with 12 bases between. The CDR3 loop spans 15 amino acids. The CDR3 region has the DNA TGTGCCAGCAGCTTGCTGGGCGTTATGACAGATACGCAGTATTTT. Translation gives CASSLLGVMTDTQYF. Based on the CDR3 plus reference TRBV5-8 and TRBJ2-3, the full variable domain is EAGVTQSPTHLIKTRGQQATLRCSPISGHTSVYWYQQALGLGLQFLLWYDEGEERNRGNFPPRFSGRQFPNYSSELNVNALELEDSALYLCASSLLGVMTDTQYFGPGTRLTVL.

This clone was counted between two and nine times. The rearrangement uses TRBV18 and TRBJ2-7, with D maybe TRBD1 (6 bases). Trimming took 5 bases from V and 4 from J, leaving 12 bases between them. Germline V gene lookup returns CDR1 KGHSH and CDR2 LQKENI. The CDR3 extends over 13 amino acids. The CDR3 loop is CASSTRTDYEQYF. In nucleotides, the CDR3 is TGTGCCAGCTCAACTCGGACAGATTACGAGCAGTACTTC.

J is TRBJ2-1 and V is TRBV27; possible D gene TRBD2, 6 bases. Germline CDR1 MNHEY, CDR2 SMNVEV (reference sequence). CDR3 length equals 15 residues. V was shortened by 3 bases and J by 0 bases, with 9 bases between the two germline ends. The CDR3 DNA sequence: TGTGCCAGCAGTTTCGGGGAGGCCTCCTACAATGAGCAGTTCTTC. Its translation is CASSFGEASYNEQFF.

Only a few counts were recorded for this clone. This rearrangement joins TRBV2 to TRBJ1-5; D remains unclear. Germline loops: CDR1 SNHLY, CDR2 FYNNEI. The CDR3 has 14 residues. V was cut by 1 base and J by 8 bases, with 12 bases left in between. The CDR3 nucleotides are TGTGCCAGCAGTGAAGGGGAGTGGATGGAGCCCCAGCATTTT. Encoded protein: CASSEGEWMEPQHF. Supplemented by reference TRBV2 and TRBJ1-5, the full variable domain reads EPEVTQTPSHQVTQMGQEVILRCVPISNHLYFYWYRQILGQKVEFLVSFYNNEISEKSEIFDDQFSVERPDGSNFTLKIRSTKLEDSAMYFCASSEGEWMEPQHFGDGTRLSIL.

The chain uses TRBV19 and TRBJ2-1, with 10 bases lining up with TRBD1. The J segment lost 10 bases and the V segment lost 7 bases, leaving 7 bases of the junction unmatched. The CDR3 spans 13 residues. The germline CDR1 and CDR2 sequences are LNHDA and SQIVND (reference sequence). The CDR3 sequence: CASTPQTGGEQFF. In DNA, the CDR3 is TGTGCCAGTACCCCTCAGACAGGGGGCGAGCAGTTCTTC. Complete variable domain (other parts from reference TRBV19 and TRBJ2-1): DGGITQSPKYLFRKEGQNVTLSCEQNLNHDAMYWYRQDPGQGLRLIYYSQIVNDFQKGDIAEGYSVSREKKESFPLTVTSAQKNPTAFYLCASTPQTGGEQFFGPGTRLTVL.

This clone occurred a few times. The rearrangement uses TRBV9 and TRBJ2-5; 11 bases are shared with TRBD2. Per germline, CDR1 SGDLS and CDR2 YYNGEE. J lost 5 bases, V lost 0 bases, and 6 bases had no gene match. The CDR3 totals 16 residues. CDR3 in amino acids: CASSVAGLAGGETQYF. CDR3 bases: TGTGCCAGCAGCGTAGCAGGGCTAGCGGGAGGTGAGACCCAGTACTTC. The whole variable domain, remainder taken from reference TRBV9 and TRBJ2-5, is DSGVTQTPKHLITATGQRVTLRCSPRSGDLSVYWYQQSLDQGLQFLIQYYNGEERAKGNILERFSAQQFPDLHSELNLSSLELGDSALYFCASSVAGLAGGETQYFGPGTRLLVL.

The genes are TRBV19 and TRBJ2-3; maybe TRBD2 (6 bases). CDR3 length: 17 amino acids. The germline V and J ends were trimmed by 1 base and 3 bases, with 17 bases remaining between them. Germline V gene data show CDR1 as LNHDA and CDR2 as SQIVND (reference sequence). CDR3 coding DNA: TGTGCCAGTAGTATAGGAGATTGGGGGGTCGGGACAGATACGCAGTATTTT. It specifies CASSIGDWGVGTDTQYF.

The chain uses TRBV4-2 and TRBJ2-5, with 13 bases matching TRBD2. Trimming at V came to 4 bases and at J to 1 base, leaving 6 bases not matched to a gene. Germline values: CDR1 LGHNA, CDR2 YNFKEQ. The CDR3 runs to 17 residues. The chain's CDR3 is CASSPGLAGAIQETQYF. In nucleotides, the CDR3 is TGTGCCAGCAGCCCCGGACTAGCGGGAGCTATCCAAGAGACCCAGTACTTC.